This T cell receptor beta chain appears in the sequencing data of a study of cytomegalovirus exposure and HLA in healthy donors. General study findings and limits: Highest at DRB1 and lowest at HLA-C, TCR association rates differed among HLA loci in a later analysis. Fewer N-insertions than the roughly 670-donor mean were reportedly shown by an Asian-associated ancestry cluster in a later analysis. Within a later analysis, the majority of CMV-associated TCR beta chains appeared HLA-restricted. For most subjects, TCR beta sequences were reported to predict HLA-A and HLA-B alleles with accuracy.

The PCR had 60 Vbeta and 13 Jbeta primers. Measured with immunoSEQ multiplex PCR; TCRdb has only the in-frame clones, and not every one. The repertoire holds about 150,000 clones, with roughly 9.6% as singletons. A few counts support this clone. Its cognate antigen is unknown. The V and J ends lost 5 bases and 0 bases respectively, with 11 bases between them. From germline, CDR1 is SNHLY and CDR2 FYNNEI. This CDR3 contains 16 residues. The chain has TRBV2 and TRBJ2-6; maybe TRBD1 (5 bases). The sample taken for sequencing was PBMCs. The TCR comes from a woman aged 40 to 50 in good health and CMV-seropositive. The CDR3 DNA follows: TGTGCCAGCAGTCGAGACAGCATCTCTGGGGCCAACGTCCTGACTTTC. Protein product: CASSRDSISGANVLTF.